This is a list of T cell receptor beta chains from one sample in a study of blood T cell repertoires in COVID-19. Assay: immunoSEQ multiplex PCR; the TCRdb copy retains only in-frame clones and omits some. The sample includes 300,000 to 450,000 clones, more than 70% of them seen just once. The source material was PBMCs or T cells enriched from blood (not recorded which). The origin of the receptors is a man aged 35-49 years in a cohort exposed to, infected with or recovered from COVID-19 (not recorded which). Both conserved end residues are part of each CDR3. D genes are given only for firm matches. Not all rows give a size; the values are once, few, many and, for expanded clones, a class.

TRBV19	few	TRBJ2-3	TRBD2	TGTGCCAGTAGTATGACGCGGGAGGGCGGGGATACGCAGTATTTT	CASSMTREGGDTQYF
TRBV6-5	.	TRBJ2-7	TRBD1	TGTGCCAGCAGTCCAGCGACAGGGGGCAGCTACGAGCAGTACTTC	CASSPATGGSYEQYF
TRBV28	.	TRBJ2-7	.	TGTGCCAGCAGTTCCTCCCAGTACGAGCAGTACTTC	CASSSSQYEQYF
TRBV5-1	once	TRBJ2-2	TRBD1	TGCGCCAGCAGCTTGGCCAAGGGGGCGGGCACCGGGGAGCTGTTTTTT	CASSLAKGAGTGELFF
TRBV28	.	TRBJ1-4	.	TGTGCCAGCAGCTTCTTGGACACGACTAATGAAAAACTGTTTTTT	CASSFLDTTNEKLFF
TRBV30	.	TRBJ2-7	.	TGTGCCTGGAATCAGGGTTGGACCTACGAGCAGTACTTC	CAWNQGWTYEQYF
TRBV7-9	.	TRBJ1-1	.	TGTGCCAGCAGCTTAGGGGGGGTAAACACTGAAGCTTTCTTT	CASSLGGVNTEAFF
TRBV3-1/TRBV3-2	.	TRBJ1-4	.	TGTGCCAGCAGCCTTTCAGGTGGAGAAAAACTGTTTTTT	CASSLSGGEKLFF
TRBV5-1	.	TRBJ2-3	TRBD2	TGCGCCAGCAGCACCGGACTAGCGGGAGCGGGAACAGATACGCAGTATTTT	CASSTGLAGAGTDTQYF
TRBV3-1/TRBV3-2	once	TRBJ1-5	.	TGTGCCAGCAGCCAAGATTCCTATCAGCCCCAGCATTTT	CASSQDSYQPQHF
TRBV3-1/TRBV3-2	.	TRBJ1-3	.	TGTGCCAGCAGCCAGGGAGACACCATATATTTT	CASSQGDTIYF
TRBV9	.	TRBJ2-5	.	TGTGCCAGCAGCGTGGGGGCAGGATCCCCAGAGACCCAGTACTTC	CASSVGAGSPETQYF
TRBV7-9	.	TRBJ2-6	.	TGTGCCAGCTCAGGCGCCTACTCTGGGGCCAACGTCCTGACTTTC	CASSGAYSGANVLTF
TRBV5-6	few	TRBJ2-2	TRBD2	TGTGCCAGCAGCTTGGGACTAGCGCTGACCGGGGAGCTGTTTTTT	CASSLGLALTGELFF
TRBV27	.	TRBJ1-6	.	TGTGCCACCAAAACAGAGTATAATTCACCCCTCCACTTT	CATKTEYNSPLHF
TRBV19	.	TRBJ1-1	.	TGTGCCACTCAGTTGGGGGGAAAGAACACTGAAGCTTTCTTT	CATQLGGKNTEAFF
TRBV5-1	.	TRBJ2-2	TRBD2	TGCGCCAGCAGCTTGGCGCGGGGAGGGACCACCGGGGAGCTGTTTTTT	CASSLARGGTTGELFF
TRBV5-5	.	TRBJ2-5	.	TGTGCCAGCAGCTTGCGCAGGGTGGCCCAAGAGACCCAGTACTTC	CASSLRRVAQETQYF
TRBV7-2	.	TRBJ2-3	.	TGTGCCAGCAGCCAGATGGGGGCGGGGGAGGTCACAGATACGCAGTATTTT	CASSQMGAGEVTDTQYF
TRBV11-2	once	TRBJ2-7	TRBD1	TGTGCCAGCAGTTTACAGGGGGACGAGCAGTACTTC	CASSLQGDEQYF
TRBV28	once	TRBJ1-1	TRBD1	TGTGCCAGCAGTCCTGCCGCCGGGACAGGGAACACTGAAGCTTTCTTT	CASSPAAGTGNTEAFF
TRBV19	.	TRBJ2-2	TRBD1	TGTGCCAGTAGCCAGGGGGCTATCGGGGAGCTGTTTTTT	CASSQGAIGELFF
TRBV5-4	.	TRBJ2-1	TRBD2	TGTGCCAGCAGCCCCCGACTAGCGGGAGGGGGAGATGAGCAGTTCTTC	CASSPRLAGGGDEQFF
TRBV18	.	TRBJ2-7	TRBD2	TGTGCCAGCTCACCAGGGCTAGCGGGAGTTGGAGCCGAGCAGTACTTC	CASSPGLAGVGAEQYF
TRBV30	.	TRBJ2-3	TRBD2	TGTGCCTGGACAAGGGGAGCGGGGGCGAATACGCAGTATTTT	CAWTRGAGANTQYF
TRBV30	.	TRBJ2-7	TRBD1	TGTGCCTGGAGTGCGTTGACAGGGGCAACGGAGCAGTACTTC	CAWSALTGATEQYF
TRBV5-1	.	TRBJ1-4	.	TGCGCCAGCAGTTCTGGACACGTTGCAACTAATGAAAAACTGTTTTTT	CASSSGHVATNEKLFF
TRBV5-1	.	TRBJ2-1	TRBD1	TGCGCCAGCAGCGAGGGACAGGGCACCTACAATGAGCAGTTCTTC	CASSEGQGTYNEQFF
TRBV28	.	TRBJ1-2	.	TGTGCCAGCAGTTTAGAACAGAACTATGGCTACACCTTC	CASSLEQNYGYTF
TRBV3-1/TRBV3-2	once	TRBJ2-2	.	TGTGCCAGCAGCGGCTTCAGGGGAAGGAACACCGGGGAGCTGTTTTTT	CASSGFRGRNTGELFF
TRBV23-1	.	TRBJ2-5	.	TGCGCCAGCAGTCAAGACCTTGGAGGAGAGACCCAGTACTTC	CASSQDLGGETQYF
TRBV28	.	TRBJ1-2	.	TGTGCCAGCAGTTTAGCAGTTTCCGGGGGGGGCTACACCTTC	CASSLAVSGGGYTF
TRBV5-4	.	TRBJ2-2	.	TGTGCCAGCAGCAAAAGGGGGAGGGCCGACCGTGGGGAGCTGTTTTTT	CASSKRGRADRGELFF
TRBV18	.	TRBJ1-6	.	TGTGCCAGCTCAATTTATCGAACAGAGAATTCACCCCTCCACTTT	CASSIYRTENSPLHF
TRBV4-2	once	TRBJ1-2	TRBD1	TGTGCCAGCAGCCATACAGGGGACCGTCATGGCTACACCTTC	CASSHTGDRHGYTF
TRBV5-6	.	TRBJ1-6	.	TGTGCCAGCAGCTTACGGGGATATAATTCACCCCTCCACTTT	CASSLRGYNSPLHF
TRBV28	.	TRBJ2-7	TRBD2	TGTGCCAGCACCGTGGGGGCGGGAGGGCGCCCCTACGAGCAGTACTTC	CASTVGAGGRPYEQYF
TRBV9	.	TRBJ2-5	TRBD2	TGTGCCAGCAGCCCTGGGGGGACTAGCGGGGCGTACCAAGAGACCCAGTACTTC	CASSPGGTSGAYQETQYF
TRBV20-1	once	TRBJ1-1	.	TGCAGTGCTAGTGGCGGGAACACTGAAGCTTTCTTT	CSASGGNTEAFF
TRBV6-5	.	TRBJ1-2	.	TGTGCCAGCGATACAGTTTTCTATGGCTACACCTTC	CASDTVFYGYTF
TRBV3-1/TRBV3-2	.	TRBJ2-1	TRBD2	TGTGCCAGCAGGAAGACTAGCGGGCACAATGAGCAGTTCTTC	CASRKTSGHNEQFF
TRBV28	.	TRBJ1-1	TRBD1	TGTGCCAGCAGTTTAGACAGGGGATCGCCTGAAGCTTTCTTT	CASSLDRGSPEAFF
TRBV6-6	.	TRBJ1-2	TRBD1	TGTGCCAGCAGTCATATACAGGGGGCGCATGGCTACACCTTC	CASSHIQGAHGYTF
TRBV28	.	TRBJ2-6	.	TGTGCCAGCAGTCCGAGGGTTGCCGGGGCCAACGTCCTGACTTTC	CASSPRVAGANVLTF
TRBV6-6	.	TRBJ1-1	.	TGTGCCAGCAGTTATGCCGGCCTTGGGAGAACTGAAGCTTTCTTT	CASSYAGLGRTEAFF
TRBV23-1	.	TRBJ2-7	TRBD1	TGCGCCAGCAGGGGGACAGGGGCCGAGGAGCAGTACTTC	CASRGTGAEEQYF
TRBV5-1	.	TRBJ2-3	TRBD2	TGCGCCAGCAGCTTGGGACTAGCGGGAACCTACAGCACAGATACGCAGTATTTT	CASSLGLAGTYSTDTQYF
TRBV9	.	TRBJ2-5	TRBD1	TGTGCCAGCAGCGCCGGGACAGGAAGACAAGAGACCCAGTACTTC	CASSAGTGRQETQYF
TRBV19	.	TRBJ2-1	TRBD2	TGTGCCAGTTCCCGGACTAGCGGGAGAGGTTATGAGCAGTTCTTC	CASSRTSGRGYEQFF
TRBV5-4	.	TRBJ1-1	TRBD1	TGTGCCAGCAGCTTTACAGGGGGCGATGAAGCTTTCTTT	CASSFTGGDEAFF